These 21 T cell receptor beta chains were sequenced from one sample in a study of identical twins. One entry per CDR3 protein, called by TCRdb with MiXCR from the 5' RACE reads. The sample has 350,000 to 400,000 distinct CDR3 sequences, 9% seen once. Source material: naive T cells sorted from blood. The receptors shown here come from a woman between 45 and 65 years old in good health.

The V and J genes are TRBV3-1 and TRBJ2-5; D is perhaps TRBD2 (7 bases). Trimming removed 4 bases at V and 3 bases at J, with 24 bases between. CDR3 length: 18 residues. Germline loops: CDR1 LGHDT, CDR2 YNNKEL (reference sequence). The CDR3 loop is CASSLKSGGALGKETQYF. CDR3 nucleotide sequence: TGTGCCAGCAGCCTAAAAAGTGGGGGGGCGCTCGGGAAAGAGACCCAGTACTTC.

Many counts were recorded for this clonotype. The chain couples TRBV29-1 to TRBJ1-2; D is perhaps TRBD1 (5 bases). This CDR3 contains 13 residues. Trimming removed 5 bases from V and 4 bases from J, with 14 bases in between. The germline CDR1 and CDR2 sequences are SQVTM and ANQGSEA. DNA of the CDR3: TGCAGCGTTAGGGAAGAAAGGGGCTATGGCTACACCTTC. It specifies CSVREERGYGYTF.

This clonotype appeared a few times. The chain uses TRBV7-2 and TRBJ1-2; no firm D call. V lost 5 bases and J 5 bases, leaving 9 bases between the germline ends. Germline V gene lookup returns CDR1 SGHTA and CDR2 FQGNSA. The CDR3 sequence is 12 residues long. For the CDR3, the DNA is TGTGCCAGCAGCCCTGACGGGTATGGCTACACCTTC. Translation gives CASSPDGYGYTF. Variable domain in full (rest from reference TRBV7-2 and TRBJ1-2): GAGVSQSPSNKVTEKGKDVELRCDPISGHTALYWYRQSLGQGLEFLIYFQGNSAPDKSGLPSDRFSAERTGGSVSTLTIQRTQQEDSAVYLCASSPDGYGYTFGSGTRLTVV.

The rearrangement joins TRBV15 to TRBJ2-1; D uncertain. CDR1 LNHNV and CDR2 YYDKDF come from the germline V gene (reference sequence). The CDR3 covers 14 residues. V dropped 9 bases and J dropped 6 bases, with 18 bases sitting between them. Here the CDR3 reads CATGYVGGSNEQFF. The CDR3 region has the DNA TGTGCCACTGGATACGTAGGTGGGTCCAATGAGCAGTTCTTC.

This clonotype was counted between two and nine times. This sequence joins TRBV5-1 and TRBJ2-7; tentatively, D is TRBD1 (6 bases). Trimming cost V 1 base and J 3 bases, with 14 bases left between them. The CDR3 is 15 amino acids. CDR1 SGHRS and CDR2 YFSETQ come from the germline V gene. CDR3 in DNA: TGCGCCAGCAGCTTGACAGGGTACCCCGACTACGAGCAGTACGTC. It yields the protein CASSLTGYPDYEQYV.

This clonotype has a count of ten or more. V and J are TRBV2 and TRBJ2-1; 14 positions agree with TRBD2. The germline gives CDR1 SNHLY, CDR2 FYNNEI. With V trimmed by 6 bases and J by 0 bases, 7 bases remained unmatched. This CDR3 comprises 18 residues. The CDR3 DNA sequence: TGTGCCAGCAGGGGGACTAGCGGGAGTCAAAGCTCCTACAATGAGCAGTTCTTC. It yields the protein CASRGTSGSQSSYNEQFF.

This clonotype turned up a few times. The V call is TRBV20-1, the J call TRBJ2-7; the D gene could be TRBD1 or TRBD2 (6 bases each). There are 17 residues in the CDR3. Germline values: CDR1 DFQATT, CDR2 SNEGSKA (reference sequence). V shed 0 bases and J shed 0 bases, with 18 bases lying between them. The CDR3 here is CSARDLSGATSSYEQYV. DNA for the CDR3: TGCAGTGCTAGAGATCTCTCGGGGGCAACAAGCTCCTACGAGCAGTACGTC.

This clonotype came up many times. The gene calls are TRBV6-2 or TRBV6-3 and TRBJ2-2; D not resolved. This CDR3 spans 15 amino acids. The germline V and J ends were trimmed by 0 bases and 1 base, with 6 bases remaining between them. Germline V gene data show CDR1 as MNHEY and CDR2 as SVGEGT. Here the CDR3 DNA reads TGTGCCAGCAGTTACTCGAATCGGAACACCGGGGAGCTGTTTTTT. As protein: CASSYSNRNTGELFF.

Only a few counts were recorded for this clonotype. This chain uses TRBV7-9 with TRBJ2-3; the match to TRBD2 covers 8 bases. The CDR3 consists of 14 residues. V shed 4 bases, J shed 2 bases, and the junction held 2 bases outside the gene matches. The germline V gene encodes CDR1 SEHNR and CDR2 FQNEAQ (reference sequence). The CDR3 DNA reads as TGTGCCAGCAGCTCAGCGGGAGCCACAGATACGCAGTATTTT. Protein: CASSSAGATDTQYF.

This clonotype was seen a few times. This sequence joins TRBV11-3 and TRBJ2-7; D not resolved. From germline, CDR1 is SGHNT and CDR2 YENEEA. This CDR3 comprises 14 residues. The V gene lost 5 bases and the J gene lost 0 bases, with 11 bases spanning the gap. The CDR3 reads CASSPWPRSYEQYV. DNA of the CDR3: TGTGCCAGCAGCCCTTGGCCCCGCTCCTACGAGCAGTACGTC.

This clonotype was detected many times. This chain links TRBV6-1 with TRBJ2-3; D not resolved. The CDR3 consists of 14 residues. V was pared by 2 bases and J by 1 base, with 7 bases between. Germline loops: CDR1 MNHNS, CDR2 SASEGT. Written as DNA, the CDR3 is TGTGCCAGCAGTGAATCCCTGGGCACAGATACGCAGTATTTT. It translates to CASSESLGTDTQYF.

The chain has TRBV11-3 and TRBJ2-2; D not certain. V lost 3 bases and J 6 bases, leaving 5 bases between the germline ends. The CDR3 sequence is 12 residues long. The germline CDR1 and CDR2 sequences are SGHNT and YENEEA. The CDR3 bases are TGTGCCAGCAGCTTTCAGTCCGGGGAGCTGTTTTTT. It is translated as CASSFQSGELFF.

This clonotype was seen only a few times. The rearrangement links TRBV20-1 to TRBJ2-7; TRBD2 agrees at 11 bases. With 3 bases clipped from V and 2 bases from J, the junction kept 9 bases outside the gene matches. Germline V gene sequence: CDR1 DFQATT, CDR2 SNEGSKA (reference sequence). The CDR3 runs 16 residues. Here the CDR3 DNA reads TGCAGTGCTAGCGGGACTAGCGGTGTACGTCCCTACGAGCAGTACTTC. Residues: CSASGTSGVRPYEQYF.

This clonotype was seen a handful of times. V and J are TRBV5-1 and TRBJ1-4, with TRBD1 identical over 7 bases. Germline V gene lookup returns CDR1 SGHRS and CDR2 YFSETQ. The CDR3 runs to 15 residues. V was pared by 4 bases and J by 8 bases, with 11 bases of the junction left unmatched. This CDR3 reads CASSIEGAIGEKLFF. The CDR3 DNA follows: TGCGCCAGCAGCATTGAGGGGGCGATAGGCGAAAAACTGTTTTTT.

There are a few counts of this clonotype. The chain couples TRBV5-1 to TRBJ2-3; no clear D gene. Germline V CDR1 and CDR2: SGHRS, YFSETQ. The CDR3 is 13 amino acids. Trimming cost V 1 base and J 1 base, with 4 bases left between them. DNA for the CDR3: TGCGCCAGCAGCTTGATGGGCACAGATACGCAGTATTTT. It yields the protein CASSLMGTDTQYF.

This clonotype occurred many times. The gene calls are TRBV12-3 or TRBV12-4 and TRBJ2-3; D is possibly TRBD2 (6 bases). The CDR3 spans 15 residues. The V end lost 0 bases, the J end lost 6 bases, and 13 bases lay between the germline ends. CDR3 sequence reads: CASSLAQGLRDTQYF. CDR3 nucleotides: TGTGCCAGCAGTTTAGCGCAGGGACTTCGGGATACGCAGTATTTT.

The V call is TRBV5-1, the J call TRBJ2-5; D is unresolved. Trimming removed 2 bases from V and 6 bases from J, with 11 bases in between. From germline, CDR1 is SGHRS and CDR2 YFSETQ. This CDR3 has 13 amino acids. CDR3 in amino acids: CASSFTGSQTQYF. In DNA, the CDR3 is TGCGCCAGCAGCTTTACCGGCTCGCAGACCCAGTACTTC. Variable domain in full (rest from reference TRBV5-1 and TRBJ2-5): KAGVTQTPRYLIKTRGQQVTLSCSPISGHRSVSWYQQTPGQGLQFLFEYFSETQRNKGNFPGRFSGRQFSNSRSEMNVSTLELGDSALYLCASSFTGSQTQYFGPGTRLLVL.

This clonotype was seen only a few times. This chain uses TRBV7-2 with TRBJ2-1; the D is unclear. CDR1 and CDR2 (germline): SGHTA, FQGNSA. Trimming left V 5 bases short and J 4 bases short, with 15 bases between. CDR3 length equals 15 residues. CDR3 in DNA: TGTGCCAGCAGCCAGTGGAAGAATTCGTACAATGAGCAGTTCTTC. Its translation: CASSQWKNSYNEQFF. Based on the CDR3 plus reference TRBV7-2 and TRBJ2-1, the full variable domain is GAGVSQSPSNKVTEKGKDVELRCDPISGHTALYWYRQSLGQGLEFLIYFQGNSAPDKSGLPSDRFSAERTGGSVSTLTIQRTQQEDSAVYLCASSQWKNSYNEQFFGPGTRLTVL.

This clonotype appeared many times. The rearrangement links TRBV12-3 or TRBV12-4 to TRBJ2-1; D gene ambiguous. The CDR3 has 13 residues. Trimming took 3 bases from V and 8 from J, leaving 11 bases between them. The CDR3 region is CASSFDLPHEQFF. In DNA, the CDR3 is TGTGCCAGCAGTTTTGACCTCCCCCATGAGCAGTTCTTC.

The sample holds a few counts of this clonotype. The genes are TRBV12-3 or TRBV12-4 and TRBJ2-1; 11 bases line up with TRBD2. V lost 8 bases, J lost 3 bases, and 9 bases stayed unmatched. This CDR3 comprises 16 residues. CDR3 residues: CASGPATSGIYNEQFF. The CDR3 nucleotides read TGTGCCAGCGGCCCGGCGACTAGCGGGATCTACAATGAGCAGTTCTTC.

This clonotype was counted at least ten times. The chain has TRBV4-1 and TRBJ2-5; TRBD2 matches 7 bases. The junction had 3 bases not matched to a gene; V was cut back by 0 bases and J by 2 bases. Per germline, CDR1 MGHRA and CDR2 YSYEKL. The CDR3 is 15 amino acids. This CDR3 is CASSQEGTKQETQYF. Here the CDR3 DNA reads TGCGCCAGCAGCCAAGAAGGGACTAAACAAGAGACCCAGTACTTC.